This is a list of T cell receptor beta chains from one sample in a study of CD8+ T cells in alopecia areata. Assay: immunoSEQ multiplex PCR; the TCRdb copy retains only in-frame clones and omits some. Of 90,000 to 120,000 clones listed, about 83% are singletons. The sequencing used CD8+ T cells sorted from blood, collected at week 24, from a patient treated with tofacitinib. The receptors were gathered from a human donor with alopecia areata. Each CDR3 is given with its conserved first and last residue. The D gene is left open where the match is weak. Clone size appears in some rows only: once, few, many, or a class for an expanded clone.

cdr3_nt	cdr3_aa	v_call	d_call	j_call	clone_size
TGTGCCAGCAGCCCAGAGTGGGAAGATACGCAGTATTTT	CASSPEWEDTQYF	TRBV5-6	NA	TRBJ2-3	NA
TGTGCCAGCAGCCCCTCAGGGGGGGTCGAGCAGTACTTC	CASSPSGGVEQYF	TRBV7-9	NA	TRBJ2-7	NA
TGTGCCAGCAGCAGGACTAAAGGCTACACCTTC	CASSRTKGYTF	TRBV7-9	NA	TRBJ1-2	NA
TGTGCCAGCAGCGCTTACCGGGTCTTCGAGGGTGAAAAACTGTTTTTT	CASSAYRVFEGEKLFF	TRBV14	NA	TRBJ1-4	NA
TGTGCCAGCAGACTAGCGGGAAGTCCCACAGATACGCAGTATTTT	CASRLAGSPTDTQYF	TRBV7-9	TRBD2	TRBJ2-3	NA
TGTGCCAGCAGCCAACAGACTAGCTCCTACGAGCAGTACTTC	CASSQQTSSYEQYF	TRBV14	NA	TRBJ2-7	NA
TGTGCCAGCAGCTTGACGCTGAGCTCCTACAATGAGCAGTTCTTC	CASSLTLSSYNEQFF	TRBV5-4	NA	TRBJ2-1	NA
TGCGCCAGCAGCTTCAGGGGCGGCACTGAAGCTTTCTTT	CASSFRGGTEAFF	TRBV5-1	NA	TRBJ1-1	NA
TGCGCCAGCAGCCTCGGACAGGGCGGCTCCTACGAGCAGTACTTC	CASSLGQGGSYEQYF	TRBV4-3	TRBD1	TRBJ2-7	NA
TGCAGCGTCCCTGATCAGCCCTCCTACAATGAGCAGTTCTTC	CSVPDQPSYNEQFF	TRBV29-1	NA	TRBJ2-1	few
TGTGCCAGCAGCGGGGGGTCGGAGGTTTTCGCCCTTCGGAACACTGAAGCTTTCTTT	CASSGGSEVFALRNTEAFF	TRBV21-1	NA	TRBJ1-1	once
TGTGCCAGCAGCCACCCCAGGGGGCAGAACACTGAAGCTTTCTTT	CASSHPRGQNTEAFF	TRBV13	TRBD1	TRBJ1-1	NA
TGCGCCAGCAGCCCCAACATCGGACGTCAAGAGACCCAGTACTTC	CASSPNIGRQETQYF	TRBV5-1	NA	TRBJ2-5	NA
TGTGCCAGCAGCCAATACTACGAGCAGTACTTC	CASSQYYEQYF	TRBV14	NA	TRBJ2-7	NA
TGCGCCAGCAGCCAAGGCCGAGTCGCTTTCTTT	CASSQGRVAFF	TRBV4-3	NA	TRBJ1-1	NA
TGTGCCAGCAGGTCCTCCTGGGGGGTCAATGAAGCTTTCTTT	CASRSSWGVNEAFF	TRBV7-6	NA	TRBJ1-1	NA
TGTGCCAGCAGTCCCCCCTACGAGCAGTACTTC	CASSPPYEQYF	TRBV2	NA	TRBJ2-7	NA
TGTGCCAGCAGCGCGGGACAGGGGGCATCAAATCAGCCCCAGCATTTT	CASSAGQGASNQPQHF	TRBV5-6	TRBD1	TRBJ1-5	NA
TGTGCCAGCAGTGATGGTGTCGGGGACGAGCAGTACTTC	CASSDGVGDEQYF	TRBV2	NA	TRBJ2-7	NA
TGTGCCTGGAGTTTCTCTGAGATCGATGGCTACACCTTC	CAWSFSEIDGYTF	TRBV30	NA	TRBJ1-2	NA
TGTGCCAGCAGCCCCTGGACAGGGAGCTACGAGCAGTACTTC	CASSPWTGSYEQYF	TRBV5-5	TRBD1	TRBJ2-7	NA
TGTGCCAGCAGCTTAGAGCGGGGAGCGCGGGAGCAGTACTTC	CASSLERGAREQYF	TRBV5-4	TRBD2	TRBJ2-7	NA
TGTGCCAGCAGTTTAGGGCAGACCTACGAGCAGTACTTC	CASSLGQTYEQYF	TRBV27	NA	TRBJ2-7	NA
TGTGCCAGCAGCTTCCGGGACAGGAATACGTACGAGCAGTACTTC	CASSFRDRNTYEQYF	TRBV5-5	TRBD1	TRBJ2-7	NA
TGCAGCGTTAGTGACGGGGGCTACGAGCAGTACTTC	CSVSDGGYEQYF	TRBV29-1	NA	TRBJ2-7	NA
TGCGCCAGCAGCCAAGACCCCGGGGGCAATCAGCCCCAGCATTTT	CASSQDPGGNQPQHF	TRBV4-1	NA	TRBJ1-5	NA
TGCGCCAGCAGTGGACTAGCGGGGGGTGATGAGCAGTTCTTC	CASSGLAGGDEQFF	TRBV4-1	TRBD2	TRBJ2-1	NA
TGTGCCACCCTCCTGGACCCCGGAGACAACTCCTACGAGCAGTACTTC	CATLLDPGDNSYEQYF	TRBV2	NA	TRBJ2-7	NA